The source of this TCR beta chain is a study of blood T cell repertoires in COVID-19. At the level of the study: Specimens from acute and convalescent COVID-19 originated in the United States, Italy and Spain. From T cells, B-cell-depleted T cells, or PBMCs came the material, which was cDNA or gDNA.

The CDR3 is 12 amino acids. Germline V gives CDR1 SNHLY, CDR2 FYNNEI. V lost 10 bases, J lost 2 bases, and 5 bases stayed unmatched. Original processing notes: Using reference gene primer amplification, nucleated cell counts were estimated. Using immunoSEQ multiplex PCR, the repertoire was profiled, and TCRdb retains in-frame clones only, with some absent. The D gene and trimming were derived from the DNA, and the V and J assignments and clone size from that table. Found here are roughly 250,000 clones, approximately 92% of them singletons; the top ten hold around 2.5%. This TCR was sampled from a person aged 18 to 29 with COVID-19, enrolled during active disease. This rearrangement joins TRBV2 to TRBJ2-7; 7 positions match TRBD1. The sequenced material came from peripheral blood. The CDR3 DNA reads TGTGCCACCAGACAGGGTACCTACGAGCAGTACTTC. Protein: CATRQGTYEQYF.